Below, 26 T cell receptor beta chains from the same sample are listed, as sequenced in a study of cytomegalovirus exposure and HLA in healthy donors (dated by TCRdb to 2016 to 2017). The protocol used for the library was the immunoSEQ multiplex PCR assay. The multiplex PCR relied on a mix of 60 forward primers for TCR Vbeta segments and 13 reverse primers for TCR Jbeta segments. In TCRdb, the immuneACCESS table is reduced to in-frame sequences with V and J assigned. These tables do not hold every clone; where another copy was compared, an unresolved V gene accounts for under half, and the others remain unexplained. This sample has roughly 170,000 clones in its table, and around 82% of those were observed once. 1.5% of the sample comes from the top ten. Input material: PBMCs. The receptor source for this set is a male donor in good health and CMV-seronegative.

The chain couples TRBV2 to TRBJ2-5; TRBD1 aligns across 7 bases. V was clipped by 6 bases and J by 5 bases; unmatched bases: 12. This CDR3 region has 15 residues. Germline V CDR1 and CDR2: SNHLY, FYNNEI. CDR3 DNA: TGTGCCAGCAGAAGGTCGGGACAGAGCATGGAGACCCAGTACTTC. Translating it yields CASRRSGQSMETQYF.

The rearrangement links TRBV6-5 to TRBJ2-3, with a tentative D call TRBD2 (5 bases). Germline V gene lookup returns CDR1 MNHEY and CDR2 SVGAGI. This CDR3 comprises 15 residues. Trimming pared 6 bases from V and 11 bases from J, leaving 24 bases between. The CDR3 DNA is TGTGCCAGCAGAGCCCCGGGGATAGGGAGTTATGGGCAGTATTTT. Translation: CASRAPGIGSYGQYF.

This rearrangement joins TRBV13 to TRBJ1-1; D is perhaps TRBD1 (5 bases). V shed 9 bases and J shed 7 bases, with 18 bases lying between them. This CDR3 spans 13 amino acids. Germline V gene sequence: CDR1 PRHDT, CDR2 FYEKMQ (reference sequence). The CDR3 region is CASLSTAPVEAFF. The CDR3 DNA reads TGTGCCAGTCTCTCGACAGCTCCAGTTGAAGCTTTCTTT.

This rearrangement joins TRBV11-3 to TRBJ2-4; tentatively, D is TRBD1 (6 bases). Between the trimmed V and J ends, which lost 5 bases and 0 bases, there was a span of 14 bases. Germline V gives CDR1 SGHNT, CDR2 YENEEA. The CDR3 is 16 residues long. CDR3 coding DNA: TGTGCCAGCAGCAAGGGGCAGGGGCTAGCCAAAAACATTCAGTACTTC. This codes for CASSKGQGLAKNIQYF.

The rearrangement links TRBV5-4 to TRBJ2-4, with no clear D. The CDR3 consists of 15 residues. Per the germline V gene, CDR1 is SGHNT and CDR2 is YYREEE (reference sequence). Trimming stripped 0 bases from V and 0 bases from J, with 7 bases between. The CDR3 reads CASSLGGLAKNIQYF. The DNA for the CDR3 is TGTGCCAGCAGCTTGGGTGGGCTAGCCAAAAACATTCAGTACTTC. The full variable domain, completed using reference TRBV5-4 and TRBJ2-4, is ETGVTQSPTHLIKTRGQQVTLRCSSQSGHNTVSWYQQALGQGPQFIFQYYREEENGRGNFPPRFSGLQFPNYSSELNVNALELDDSALYLCASSLGGLAKNIQYFGAGTRLSVL.

V is TRBV10-3 and J is TRBJ2-1, with a weak D call TRBD2 (5 bases). V lost 6 bases, J lost 5 bases, and 8 bases lay in between. Germline values: CDR1 ENHRY, CDR2 SYGVKD. CDR3 length: 12 amino acids. In nucleotides, the CDR3 is TGTGCCATCAGGAAGGAGGACAATGAGCAGTTCTTC. This codes for CAIRKEDNEQFF.

This chain joins TRBV7-9 and TRBJ2-1; D might be TRBD2 (6 bases). Germline V gene lookup returns CDR1 SEHNR and CDR2 FQNEAQ (reference sequence). The CDR3 loop spans 13 amino acids. V lost 0 bases, J lost 12 bases, and 12 bases lay in between. CDR3 nucleotides: TGTGCCAGCAGCTTAGCGGATTTGGGGGGGCAGTTCTTC. Translation gives CASSLADLGGQFF.

CDR3 residues: CASSQSDSPRGYTF. For the CDR3, the DNA is TGTGCCAGCAGCCAGTCGGACAGCCCGAGGGGCTACACCTTC. The chain recombines TRBV14 with TRBJ1-2; weak D call: TRBD1 (6 bases). The CDR3 has 14 amino acids. CDR1 and CDR2 (germline): SGHDN, FVKESK. Trimming pared 3 bases from V and 8 bases from J, leaving 16 bases between.

J is TRBJ2-7 and V is TRBV19; TRBD1 might be the D (5 bases). The CDR3 extends over 12 amino acids. The V end was cut by 6 bases, the J end by 3 bases, with 9 bases between. Germline V CDR1 and CDR2: LNHDA, SQIVND (reference sequence). CDR3 sequence: CASRSQGYEQYF. Here the CDR3 DNA reads TGTGCCAGTAGGAGTCAGGGCTACGAGCAGTACTTC.

The genes are TRBV7-2 and TRBJ1-5; 7 bases line up with TRBD1. Unmatched junction bases numbered 2, after V lost 5 bases and J lost 4 bases. This CDR3 has 13 residues. Per the germline V gene, CDR1 is SGHTA and CDR2 is FQGNSA. The CDR3 reads CASSPRGNQPQHF. As DNA, the CDR3 is TGTGCCAGCAGCCCCAGGGGGAATCAGCCCCAGCATTTT. Using reference TRBV7-2 and TRBJ1-5 for the parts outside the CDR3, the full variable domain is GAGVSQSPSNKVTEKGKDVELRCDPISGHTALYWYRQSLGQGLEFLIYFQGNSAPDKSGLPSDRFSAERTGGSVSTLTIQRTQQEDSAVYLCASSPRGNQPQHFGDGTRLSIL.

This clone has just one count. The chain has TRBV7-9 and TRBJ1-1; the D gene is possibly TRBD1 (6 bases). Germline V gene data show CDR1 as SEHNR and CDR2 as FQNEAQ (reference sequence). This CDR3 comprises 15 residues. V was trimmed by 5 bases and J by 3 bases, leaving 16 bases between them. This chain's CDR3 is CASSPRGLGDTEAFF. Written as DNA, the CDR3 is TGTGCCAGCAGCCCCAGGGGCCTGGGTGACACTGAAGCTTTCTTT.

The chain is built from TRBV7-6 and TRBJ1-1, with 7 bases fitting TRBD1. V lost 1 base to trimming and J lost 10 bases; unmatched junction nucleotides: 6. CDR3 length equals 13 residues. The germline V gene has CDR1 SGHVS and CDR2 FNYEAQ. The CDR3 loop is CASSLGQGEGAFF. DNA for the CDR3: TGTGCCAGCAGCTTAGGGCAGGGGGAAGGAGCTTTCTTT.

This chain links TRBV7-8 with TRBJ2-5; perhaps TRBD2 as D (5 bases). This CDR3 contains 12 residues. Trimming took off 6 bases at V and 5 bases at J, with 10 bases between the two ends. Per the germline V gene, CDR1 is SGHVS and CDR2 is FQNEAQ. Here the CDR3 reads CASRRDVETQYF. The DNA of the CDR3 is TGTGCCAGCAGACGGGATGTGGAGACCCAGTACTTC.

The V call is TRBV7-2, the J call TRBJ2-2, with D uncertain. Per the germline V gene, CDR1 is SGHTA and CDR2 is FQGNSA. CDR3 length: 12 amino acids. V gave up 5 bases and J gave up 6 bases, with 7 bases separating them. The CDR3 sequence is CASSPPSGELFF. Written as DNA, the CDR3 is TGTGCCAGCAGCCCCCCCTCCGGGGAGCTGTTTTTT.

The chain has TRBV1 and TRBJ2-2; the listed D gene, TRBD2, was not tested against the DNA. TRBV1 is shown as a pseudogene. CDR3 length equals 19 residues. For the CDR3, the DNA is TGCACCAGCAGCCATCCCCGGACTAGCGGGAGGTCCTCAAACGGGGAGCTGTTTTTT. This sequence encodes CTSSHPRTSGRSSNGELFF.

This rearrangement joins TRBV5-6 to TRBJ2-2; tentatively, D is TRBD1 (6 bases). Germline CDR1 reads SGHDT; CDR2 reads YYEEEE. The CDR3 totals 15 residues. V was pared by 0 bases and J by 4 bases, with 10 bases between. This CDR3 is CASSLAGAGTGELFF. DNA for the CDR3: TGTGCCAGCAGCTTGGCAGGGGCGGGCACCGGGGAGCTGTTTTTT.

The genes are TRBV19 and TRBJ1-2; 7 nucleotides line up with TRBD1. In germline, CDR1 is LNHDA, CDR2 SQIVND (reference sequence). With V trimmed by 6 bases and J by 4 bases, 5 bases remained unmatched. The CDR3 has 13 residues. Here the CDR3 reads CASRTGMGYGYTF. The DNA for the CDR3 is TGTGCCAGTAGGACAGGGATGGGCTATGGCTACACCTTC. The whole variable domain, remainder taken from reference TRBV19 and TRBJ1-2, is DGGITQSPKYLFRKEGQNVTLSCEQNLNHDAMYWYRQDPGQGLRLIYYSQIVNDFQKGDIAEGYSVSREKKESFPLTVTSAQKNPTAFYLCASRTGMGYGYTFGSGTRLTVV.

V is TRBV9 and J is TRBJ1-3, with 8 bases aligning to TRBD1. This CDR3 contains 13 residues. V shed 3 bases, J shed 8 bases, and the junction held 4 bases outside the gene matches. The germline V gene encodes CDR1 SGDLS and CDR2 YYNGEE. The DNA of the CDR3 is TGTGCCAGCAGCGAAGGACAGGGCGACACCATATATTTT. This encodes CASSEGQGDTIYF.

The CDR3 sequence: CASSWDRGMNTEAFF. The CDR3 DNA reads as TGTGCCAGCTCATGGGACCGGGGGATGAACACTGAAGCTTTCTTT. This chain connects TRBV18 to TRBJ1-1; maybe TRBD1 (5 bases). The germline V gene has CDR1 KGHSH and CDR2 LQKENI. Trimming shortened V by 5 bases and J by 0 bases, and 13 bases separated the two germline ends. This CDR3 spans 15 amino acids.

The CDR3 reads CASSVASGRDEQFF. For the CDR3, the DNA is TGTGCCAGCAGCGTAGCTAGCGGTAGGGATGAGCAGTTCTTC. This chain connects TRBV9 to TRBJ2-1, with 7 bases lining up with TRBD2. The length of the CDR3 is 14 residues. Germline CDR1 reads SGDLS; CDR2 reads YYNGEE. V trimming: 0 bases; J trimming: 8 bases; junction bases outside the gene matches: 5.

V is TRBV5-1 and J is TRBJ2-3; 10 bases map to TRBD2. V shed 0 bases, J shed 2 bases, and the junction held 15 bases outside the gene matches. The CDR3 runs to 20 residues. Germline V gives CDR1 SGHRS, CDR2 YFSETQ. The CDR3 here is CASSLAAGGSSVWDTDTQYF. DNA of the CDR3: TGCGCCAGCAGCTTGGCAGCGGGGGGGTCTTCGGTTTGGGACACAGATACGCAGTATTTT.

The chain carries TRBV5-1 and TRBJ2-7, with TRBD1 as a possible D gene (6 bases). Trimming cost V 4 bases and J 5 bases, with 19 bases left between them. CDR3 length: 15 amino acids. Per germline, CDR1 SGHRS and CDR2 YFSETQ. The CDR3 DNA sequence: TGCGCCAGCAGCGTACCCCGAGGACAGAGCGACGAGCAGTACTTC. Translating gives CASSVPRGQSDEQYF.

The chain employs TRBV7-2 and TRBJ1-6; unclear D gene. CDR3 length: 14 residues. CDR1 and CDR2 from the germline V gene are SGHTA and FQGNSA. V lost 0 bases and J lost 2, with 2 bases in between. This CDR3 is CASSLATYNSPLHF. In DNA, the CDR3 is TGTGCCAGCAGCTTAGCCACCTATAATTCACCCCTCCACTTT.

The chain combines TRBV19 with TRBJ1-4; the match to TRBD1 covers 8 bases. From germline, CDR1 is LNHDA and CDR2 SQIVND (reference sequence). The CDR3 length is 16 residues. J gave up 2 bases and V 4 bases, and 6 bases lay outside the gene matches. CDR3 region: CASSTLPGGTNEKLFF. The CDR3 nucleotides are TGTGCCAGTAGTACACTACCAGGGGGCACTAATGAAAAACTGTTTTTT.

The genes are TRBV19 and TRBJ1-4; a possible D gene is TRBD1 (5 bases). CDR1 and CDR2 (germline): LNHDA, SQIVND (reference sequence). This CDR3 has 14 amino acids. With 9 bases removed from V and 4 bases from J, the gap between germline ends came to 15 bases. The CDR3 DNA follows: TGTGCCAGCCAAGTATGGGGGGTTAATGAAAAACTGTTTTTT. It translates to CASQVWGVNEKLFF.

The DNA for the CDR3 is TGTGCCAGCAGCTTAGGTATCCTAGCGGGAGACCCACTATCCGGGGAGCTGTTTTTT. Amino acid sequence: CASSLGILAGDPLSGELFF. The J gene is TRBJ2-2, the V gene TRBV7-9, with 10 positions matching TRBD2. CDR1 is SEHNR, CDR2 FQNEAQ, per germline (reference sequence). The CDR3 runs 19 residues. The ends lost 1 base at V and 6 bases at J; junction bases unmatched: 14.